The 23 T cell receptor beta chains below were found in one sample sequenced in a study of blood T cell repertoires in COVID-19. Method: immunoSEQ multiplex PCR; TCRdb's copy keeps in-frame clones and lacks some. The table shows fewer than 450,000 clones, with 87% occurring only once. Sample: peripheral blood. These receptors all come from a woman aged 50 to 60 with COVID-19, enrolled during active disease.

The CDR3 loop is CASSESLQGAYGYTF. CDR3 coding DNA: TGTGCCAGCAGCGAAAGCCTACAGGGGGCCTATGGCTACACCTTC. The V gene is TRBV5-5, the J gene TRBJ1-2; 9 bases map to TRBD1. The CDR3 runs 15 residues. V was clipped by 4 bases and J by 4 bases; unmatched bases: 8. Germline V lookup: CDR1 SGHKS, CDR2 YYEKEE (reference sequence). The variable domain in full, completed from reference TRBV5-5 and TRBJ1-2, reads DAGVTQSPTHLIKTRGQQVTLRCSPISGHKSVSWYQQVLGQGPQFIFQYYEKEERGRGNFPDRFSARQFPNYSSELNVNALLLGDSALYLCASSESLQGAYGYTFGSGTRLTVV.

The chain employs TRBV19 and TRBJ1-5, with D perhaps TRBD1 (6 bases). V lost 1 base to trimming and J lost 6 bases, with 13 bases between them. Per germline, CDR1 LNHDA and CDR2 SQIVND (reference sequence). The CDR3 is made up of 15 amino acids. The CDR3: CASSIGDRNRQPQHF. CDR3 bases: TGTGCCAGTAGTATAGGAGACAGGAACCGTCAGCCCCAGCATTTT.

The chain employs TRBV6-2 or TRBV6-3 and TRBJ2-2; 7 positions match TRBD2. The CDR3 runs 16 residues. V shed 7 bases and J 4 bases; nucleotides not matched to a gene: 12. Looked up from germline, CDR1 is MNHEY and CDR2 is SVGEGT. The chain's CDR3 is CASTPGKLATTGELFF. CDR3 nucleotides: TGTGCCAGCACCCCCGGGAAACTAGCGACCACCGGGGAGCTGTTTTTT.

The chain carries TRBV9 and TRBJ2-2; D remains unclear. The CDR3 runs 14 residues. V lost 1 base, J lost 0 bases, and 4 bases lay in between. CDR1 is SGDLS, CDR2 YYNGEE, per germline. Written as DNA, the CDR3 is TGTGCCAGCAGCGTACAGGCGAACACCGGGGAGCTGTTTTTT. This gives the protein CASSVQANTGELFF.

This chain connects TRBV6-1 to TRBJ2-2, with 7 bases identical to TRBD1. The CDR3 contains 16 residues. Per germline, CDR1 MNHNS and CDR2 SASEGT. V shed 4 bases and J 5 bases; nucleotides not matched to a gene: 10. CDR3 sequence (DNA): TGTGCCAGCAGTGTTCTCCGGACAGGACAAACCGGGGAGCTGTTTTTT. As protein: CASSVLRTGQTGELFF.

This clone was seen a single time. This chain connects TRBV19 to TRBJ2-7; TRBD2 aligns across 12 bases. The CDR3 spans 15 residues. The V segment lost 4 bases and the J segment 2 bases; nucleotides outside the gene matches: 3. CDR1 is LNHDA and CDR2 is SQIVND in the germline V gene (reference sequence). CDR3 DNA sequence: TGTGCCAGTAGTAGACTAGCGGGAGAAGCCTACGAGCAGTACTTC. Translating it yields CASSRLAGEAYEQYF.

The rearrangement uses TRBV28 and TRBJ1-1; possibly TRBD1 for D (5 bases). V lost 6 bases and J 5 bases, leaving 10 bases between the germline ends. Germline assignment: CDR1 MDHEN and CDR2 SYDVKM. This CDR3 spans 12 amino acids. DNA for the CDR3: TGTGCCAGCAGGCCCCGGGGGACTGAAGCTTTCTTT. Residues: CASRPRGTEAFF.

This chain links TRBV7-3 with TRBJ2-1; tentatively, D is TRBD2 (5 bases). The V end lost 4 bases, the J end lost 9 bases, and 13 bases lay between the germline ends. The germline V gene has CDR1 SGHTA and CDR2 FQGTGA. This CDR3 has 13 amino acids. The CDR3 bases are TGTGCCAGCAGCTCGGACTCCTCCCGTGAGCAGTTCTTC. This codes for CASSSDSSREQFF.

The rearrangement joins TRBV6-2 or TRBV6-3 to TRBJ2-7; the D gene is possibly TRBD2 (5 bases). Germline values: CDR1 MNHEY, CDR2 SVGEGT. The CDR3 consists of 15 residues. V lost 2 bases and J lost 6, with 17 bases in between. The CDR3 reads CASSYPRVRVREQYF. The CDR3 DNA reads as TGTGCCAGCAGTTACCCCCGGGTGAGGGTTCGCGAGCAGTACTTC.

This clone was found once. The chain is built from TRBV7-2 and TRBJ2-7; TRBD1 agrees at 7 bases. CDR1 and CDR2 from the germline V gene are SGHTA and FQGNSA. The CDR3 spans 15 residues. V trimming: 3 bases; J trimming: 0 bases; junction bases outside the gene matches: 5. The CDR3 reads CASSFPTGSSYEQYF. The CDR3 nucleotides read TGTGCCAGCAGCTTCCCGACAGGGAGCTCCTACGAGCAGTACTTC.

This clone was detected only a few times. This chain connects TRBV7-8 to TRBJ1-1; 9 bases are a match to TRBD1. With V trimmed by 2 bases and J by 10 bases, 11 bases remained unmatched. The CDR3 is made up of 15 amino acids. The germline V gene encodes CDR1 SGHVS and CDR2 FQNEAQ. The chain's CDR3 is CASSLTLDRGSGAFF. The CDR3 DNA is TGTGCCAGCAGCTTAACCCTGGACAGGGGTTCGGGAGCTTTCTTT.

This rearrangement joins TRBV6-6 to TRBJ1-5; no reliable D call. The ends were cut back, 5 bases at V and 0 bases at J, with 8 bases in the middle. The germline gives CDR1 MNHNY, CDR2 SVGAGI (reference sequence). The length of the CDR3 is 14 residues. Written as DNA, the CDR3 is TGTGCCAGCAGTCCGCAGGTTAGCAATCAGCCCCAGCATTTT. Amino acid sequence: CASSPQVSNQPQHF.

This clone was seen a single time. This sequence joins TRBV10-3 and TRBJ2-1; 12 nucleotides line up with TRBD2. Per germline, CDR1 ENHRY and CDR2 SYGVKD. This CDR3 has 14 residues. Trimming removed 2 bases from V and 7 bases from J; junction bases left unmatched: 0. The CDR3 DNA reads TGTGCCATCAGTGAGACTAGCGGGAGGAATGAGCAGTTCTTC. This translates into CAISETSGRNEQFF.

V usage is TRBV11-2 and J usage is TRBJ2-7; 7 positions match TRBD1. The CDR3 extends over 15 amino acids. J gave up 2 bases and V 1 base, and 5 bases lay outside the gene matches. Germline V gene data show CDR1 as SGHAT and CDR2 as FQNNGV. The CDR3 region has the DNA TGTGCCAGCAGCTTAGCCAGGGGGACAACCTACGAGCAGTACTTC. Amino acid sequence: CASSLARGTTYEQYF.

This chain uses TRBV9 with TRBJ2-2; 9 bases are shared with TRBD2. The V gene end was trimmed by 5 bases and the J gene end by 5 bases; junction bases not matched to a gene: 7. The germline CDR1 and CDR2 sequences are SGDLS and YYNGEE. This CDR3 has 15 residues. CDR3 protein: CASSAQAGGTGELFF. The CDR3 DNA sequence: TGTGCCAGCAGTGCCCAAGCGGGGGGTACCGGGGAGCTGTTTTTT.

This CDR3 is CASSVAPGLAEKLFF. The CDR3 DNA sequence: TGTGCCAGCAGCGTAGCCCCAGGGCTTGCTGAAAAACTGTTTTTT. V usage is TRBV9 and J usage is TRBJ1-4; D perhaps matches TRBD1 (5 bases). This CDR3 comprises 15 residues. V was trimmed by 0 bases and J by 7 bases, leaving 13 bases between them. Germline CDR1 and CDR2: SGDLS and YYNGEE.

The rearrangement uses TRBV11-3 and TRBJ2-2; possibly TRBD1 for D (6 bases). The CDR3 is made up of 15 amino acids. Germline lookup yields CDR1 SGHNT and CDR2 YENEEA. The V and J ends lost 5 bases and 2 bases respectively, with 12 bases between them. The CDR3 nucleotides read TGTGCCAGCAGCAGACGACAGGTTAACACCGGGGAGCTGTTTTTT. Residues: CASSRRQVNTGELFF.

The chain links TRBV29-1 to TRBJ2-1; possibly TRBD1 for D (5 bases). CDR1 SQVTM and CDR2 ANQGSEA come from the germline V gene. V dropped 4 bases and J dropped 0 bases, with 10 bases sitting between them. The CDR3 contains 14 residues. Here the CDR3 DNA reads TGCAGCGTTGTGAAGACAGCCTCCTACAATGAGCAGTTCTTC. It codes for CSVVKTASYNEQFF.

This sequence joins TRBV6-6 and TRBJ2-7; 8 bases align to TRBD2. The V segment lost 0 bases and the J segment 2 bases; nucleotides outside the gene matches: 3. The germline V gene has CDR1 MNHNY and CDR2 SVGAGI (reference sequence). The CDR3 contains 15 residues. CDR3 in DNA: TGTGCCAGCAGTTACTCAGGACTAGCCACCTACGAGCAGTACTTC. Protein: CASSYSGLATYEQYF.

This chain joins TRBV7-8 and TRBJ1-1; a weak D match, TRBD1 (6 bases). CDR3 size: 15 residues. The V end was cut by 4 bases, the J end by 1 base, with 13 bases between. CDR1 is SGHVS and CDR2 is FQNEAQ in the germline V gene. The CDR3 coding sequence is TGTGCCAGCAGCTCTCTACGGGACAAGAACACTGAAGCTTTCTTT. It is translated as CASSSLRDKNTEAFF.

The chain links TRBV15 to TRBJ1-2; 7 positions agree with TRBD1. There are 18 residues in the CDR3. Germline V CDR1 and CDR2: LNHNV, YYDKDF (reference sequence). The trim removed 0 bases at V and 8 bases at J, leaving 18 bases unmatched. CDR3 sequence: CATSRDRGHGDRLGGYTF. The DNA of the CDR3 is TGTGCCACCAGCAGAGATCGTGGACATGGGGACAGACTGGGCGGCTACACCTTC.

This clone appeared once. The chain recombines TRBV6-5 with TRBJ1-2, with 8 bases fitting TRBD1. The germline CDR1 and CDR2 sequences are MNHEY and SVGAGI. The CDR3 extends over 15 amino acids. Trimming cost V 2 bases and J 6 bases; bases outside gene matches: 8. CDR3 nucleotide sequence: TGTGCCAGCAGTTACCGCGGACAGGGAGGAAATGGCTACACCTTC. Amino acids: CASSYRGQGGNGYTF.

The chain recombines TRBV6-5 with TRBJ2-3, with D perhaps matching TRBD1 (6 bases). The germline V gene encodes CDR1 MNHEY and CDR2 SVGAGI. This CDR3 spans 13 amino acids. Trimming pared 5 bases from V and 4 bases from J, leaving 10 bases between. The CDR3 sequence is CASSKRQADTQYF. The CDR3 region has the DNA TGTGCCAGCAGTAAGAGACAGGCAGATACGCAGTATTTT.